One TCR beta chain is described in this entry. Its specificity is not known. The sample contains more than one DNA sequence encoding this CDR3. These data belong to a study of shared clonotypes between healthy human individuals. Study-wide background: Per donor, three plates held CD4 naive cells, three held CD4 memory, two held CD8 naive and one held CD8 memory. Findings of the study overall: Relative to clonotypes present in all four donors, those not shared had lower generation probabilities. Among the subsets, naive ones generally showed larger estimated richness than memory ones.

Trimming left V 5 bases short and J 4 bases short, with 11 bases between. This CDR3 is built from 13 residues. The germline V gene has CDR1 SGHNT and CDR2 YENEEA. Only Caucasian adults living in Nashville, Tennessee served as donors. Assay used: immunoSEQ multiplex PCR; TCRdb lists only in-frame clones, some missing. Of roughly 2,300,000 clones in the sample, under 95% were seen once. This sequence joins TRBV11-3 and TRBJ1-1; possible D gene TRBD1, 6 bases. Material for sequencing was naive CD4+ T cells from PBMCs. The subset: CD45RA+ positively selected. This sequence was found in a man between 18 and 35 years old in good health. Some clones in this sample may be carry-over from other donors' samples. Here the CDR3 reads CASSQGGGTEAFF. CDR3 coding DNA: TGTGCCAGCAGCCAAGGAGGGGGCACTGAAGCTTTCTTT.